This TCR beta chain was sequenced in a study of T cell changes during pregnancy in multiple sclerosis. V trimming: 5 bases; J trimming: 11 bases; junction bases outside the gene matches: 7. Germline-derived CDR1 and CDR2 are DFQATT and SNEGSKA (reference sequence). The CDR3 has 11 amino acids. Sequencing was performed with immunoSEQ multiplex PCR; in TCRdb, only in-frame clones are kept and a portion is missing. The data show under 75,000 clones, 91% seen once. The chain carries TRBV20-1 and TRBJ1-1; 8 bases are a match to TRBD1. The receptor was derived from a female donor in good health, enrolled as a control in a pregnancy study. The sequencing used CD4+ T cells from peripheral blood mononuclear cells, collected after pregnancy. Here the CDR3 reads CSAARGPAAFF. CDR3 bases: TGCAGTGCTGCCAGGGGGCCGGCCGCTTTCTTT.